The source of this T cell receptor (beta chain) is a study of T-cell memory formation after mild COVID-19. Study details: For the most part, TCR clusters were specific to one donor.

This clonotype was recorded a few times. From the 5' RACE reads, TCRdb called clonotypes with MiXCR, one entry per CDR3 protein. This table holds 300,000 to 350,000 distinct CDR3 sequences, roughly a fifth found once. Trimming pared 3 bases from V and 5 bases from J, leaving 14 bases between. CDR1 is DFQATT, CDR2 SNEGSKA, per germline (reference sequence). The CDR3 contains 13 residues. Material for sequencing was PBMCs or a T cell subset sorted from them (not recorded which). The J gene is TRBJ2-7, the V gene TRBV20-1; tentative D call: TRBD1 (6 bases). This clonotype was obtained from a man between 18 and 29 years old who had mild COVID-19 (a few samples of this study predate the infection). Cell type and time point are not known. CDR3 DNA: TGCAGTGCTAGTCGTGGAACAGGGAACGAGCAGTACTTC. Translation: CSASRGTGNEQYF.